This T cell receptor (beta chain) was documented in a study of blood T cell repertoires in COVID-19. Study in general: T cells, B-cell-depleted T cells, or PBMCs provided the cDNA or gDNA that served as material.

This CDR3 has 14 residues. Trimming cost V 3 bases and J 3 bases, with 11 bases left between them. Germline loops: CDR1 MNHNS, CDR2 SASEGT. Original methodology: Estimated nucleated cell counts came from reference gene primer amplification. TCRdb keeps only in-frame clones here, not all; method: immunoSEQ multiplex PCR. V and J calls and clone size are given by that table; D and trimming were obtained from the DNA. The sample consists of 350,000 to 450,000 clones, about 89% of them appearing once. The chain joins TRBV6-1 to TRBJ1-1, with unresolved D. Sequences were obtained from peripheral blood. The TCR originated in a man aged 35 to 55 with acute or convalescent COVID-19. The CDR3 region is CASSDRSLHTEAFF. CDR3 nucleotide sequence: TGTGCCAGCAGTGACCGGTCGCTCCACACTGAAGCTTTCTTT.